The sequence of this T cell receptor (beta chain) was determined in a study of PD-1 blockade in classical Hodgkin lymphoma. Some clones are missing from TCRdb's copy, which holds only in-frame ones; the method was immunoSEQ multiplex PCR. The table shows about 97,000 clones, with roughly 84% occurring only once. Trimming shortened V by 4 bases and J by 1 base, and 7 bases separated the two germline ends. Germline CDR1 GTSNPN, CDR2 SVGIG (reference sequence). There are 12 residues in the CDR3. Every patient was affected by relapse after autologous stem cell transplantation, while exposure to brentuximab vedotin was not uniform.

The V and J genes are TRBV30 and TRBJ1-1; possibly TRBD1 for D (5 bases). This sequence was found in a human donor with classical Hodgkin lymphoma. Sequenced material: peripheral blood mononuclear cells (PBMCs), taken at baseline. This chain's CDR3 is CAWKDKNTEAFF. The CDR3 DNA reads TGTGCCTGGAAGGACAAGAACACTGAAGCTTTCTTT.